This T cell receptor (beta chain) derives from a study of blood T cell repertoires in COVID-19. Overall study context: Acute-phase and convalescent COVID-19 samples originated in the United States, Italy and Spain. T cells, B-cell-depleted T cells, or PBMCs provided the cDNA or gDNA that served as material.

In the authors' methods: From reference gene primer amplification, estimates of nucleated cell counts were derived. Data came from immunoSEQ multiplex PCR; TCRdb stores just in-frame clones and leaves some out. That table is the source of V, J and clone size, and D and trimming were worked out from the DNA. Found here are some 250,000 clones, about 83% of them singletons; the top ten hold approximately 2%. This clone was detected only a few times. CDR1 and CDR2 from the germline V gene are LGHDT and YNNKEL (reference sequence). This CDR3 is 15 amino acids long. J lost 3 bases, V lost 5 bases, and 8 bases had no gene match.

The sample was peripheral blood. The rearrangement joins TRBV3-1 (or the pseudogene TRBV3-2) to TRBJ1-1, with 8 bases identical to TRBD1. The clonotype originates from a man under 40 who had recovered from COVID-19. The CDR3 reads CASSSRTGRDTEAFF. CDR3 bases: TGTGCCAGCAGCTCCCGGACAGGGCGAGACACTGAAGCTTTCTTT.